The next 31 T cell receptor beta chains were all read from a single sample in a study of blood T cell repertoires in COVID-19. Generated by immunoSEQ multiplex PCR, the TCRdb table keeps only in-frame clones and is missing some. This sample has about 300,000 clones, with 91% found just once. The sequenced material came from peripheral blood. The receptors stem from a woman aged 30 to 39 with COVID-19, enrolled during active disease.

The genes are TRBV7-9 and TRBJ2-3; D might be TRBD2 (5 bases). This CDR3 is built from 15 residues. Trimming took 5 bases from V and 5 from J, leaving 17 bases between them. The germline gives CDR1 SEHNR, CDR2 FQNEAQ (reference sequence). CDR3 loop: CASSTVLGVEDTQYF. DNA of the CDR3: TGTGCCAGCAGCACTGTTCTGGGAGTGGAAGATACGCAGTATTTT.

The chain couples TRBV6-1 to TRBJ2-3; 11 nucleotides match TRBD2. Germline assignment: CDR1 MNHNS and CDR2 SASEGT. This CDR3 region has 18 residues. Trimming at V came to 2 bases and at J to 10 bases, leaving 17 bases not matched to a gene. The CDR3 DNA is TGTGCCAGCAGTGAAAGGATAGTAGCGGGAGGGCCTGGTCGAGCGCAGTATTTT. Its translation: CASSERIVAGGPGRAQYF.

The chain uses TRBV12-3 or TRBV12-4 and TRBJ1-1, with unresolved D. The CDR3 consists of 11 residues. Trimming took 8 bases from V and 6 from J, leaving 10 bases between them. DNA for the CDR3: TGTGCCAGCGCTGGTGAGGCTGAAGCTTTCTTT. Encoded protein: CASAGEAEAFF.

V gene TRBV7-6 combines with J gene TRBJ2-7; D perhaps matches TRBD2 (5 bases). This CDR3 comprises 14 residues. V lost 3 bases to trimming and J lost 4 bases, with 13 bases between them. The V gene's germline CDR1 is SGHVS and CDR2 FNYEAQ. The CDR3 DNA sequence: TGTGCCAGCAGCTTGTATGAGGGTCCATACGAGCAGTACTTC. Its protein product is CASSLYEGPYEQYF. The complete variable domain, with remaining parts taken from reference TRBV7-6 and TRBJ2-7, reads GAGVSQSPRYKVTKRGQDVALRCDPISGHVSLYWYRQALGQGPEFLTYFNYEAQQDKSGLPNDRFSAERPEGSISTLTIQRTEQRDSAMYRCASSLYEGPYEQYFGPGTRLTVT.

The V gene is TRBV25-1, the J gene TRBJ1-2; weak D call: TRBD1 (6 bases). Trimming took off 2 bases at V and 4 bases at J, with 17 bases between the two ends. The CDR3 is 16 amino acids. Germline lookup yields CDR1 MGHDK and CDR2 SYGVNS. CDR3 nucleotide sequence: TGTGCCAGCAGTGAACTGACAGGTACTAGGGGCTATGGCTACACCTTC. This codes for CASSELTGTRGYGYTF.

This clone was counted once. The chain has TRBV30 and TRBJ2-5; TRBD2 aligns across 12 bases. V dropped 0 bases and J dropped 5; count of bases not matched to a gene: 1. The CDR3 runs 14 residues. The germline V gene has CDR1 GTSNPN and CDR2 SVGIG (reference sequence). CDR3 coding DNA: TGTGCCTGGAGTGTTACTAGCGGGAGGGAGACCCAGTACTTC. The encoded protein is CAWSVTSGRETQYF.

The J gene is TRBJ1-1, the V gene TRBV5-4; 8 nucleotides line up with TRBD1. Unmatched junction bases numbered 7, after V lost 4 bases and J lost 2 bases. CDR3 length: 15 residues. Germline V gene sequence: CDR1 SGHNT, CDR2 YYREEE (reference sequence). Written as DNA, the CDR3 is TGTGCCAGCAGCCGAACGGACAGGGCTAACACTGAAGCTTTCTTT. It is translated as CASSRTDRANTEAFF.

J is TRBJ2-5 and V is TRBV9; TRBD2 aligns across 12 bases. The length of the CDR3 is 17 residues. CDR1 is SGDLS and CDR2 is YYNGEE in the germline V gene. V shed 1 base, J shed 5 bases, and the junction held 9 bases outside the gene matches. CDR3 in DNA: TGTGCCAGCAGCGTATCCTTAGGACTAGCGGGATTGGAGACCCAGTACTTC. Translation: CASSVSLGLAGLETQYF.

This sequence joins TRBV30 and TRBJ2-3; 9 nucleotides agree with TRBD1. The CDR3 has 15 residues. Germline V gene sequence: CDR1 GTSNPN, CDR2 SVGIG (reference sequence). V trimming: 3 bases; J trimming: 3 bases; junction bases outside the gene matches: 7. CDR3 loop: CAWSTQGAVTDTQYF. CDR3 bases: TGTGCCTGGAGCACACAGGGGGCGGTAACAGATACGCAGTATTTT.

This clone has a single count. This chain uses TRBV3-1 (or the pseudogene TRBV3-2) with TRBJ2-3; D possibly corresponds to TRBD2 (6 bases). The V and J ends lost 5 bases and 6 bases respectively, with 15 bases between them. The germline CDR1 and CDR2 sequences are LGHDT and YNNKEL (reference sequence). This CDR3 has 14 residues. CDR3 amino acids: CASSARGRFDTQYF. The CDR3 bases are TGTGCCAGCAGCGCCCGGGGGAGGTTCGATACGCAGTATTTT.

CDR3 sequence: CASSLGRATYEQYF. CDR3 nucleotides: TGTGCCAGCAGCTTGGGCAGGGCGACCTACGAGCAGTACTTC. The chain couples TRBV7-2 to TRBJ2-7; weak D call: TRBD1 (5 bases). The germline gives CDR1 SGHTA, CDR2 FQGNSA. V was cut by 3 bases and J by 2 bases, with 11 bases left in between. The CDR3 sequence is 14 residues long.

This chain links TRBV19 with TRBJ2-2; D is possibly TRBD2 (5 bases). CDR1 is LNHDA and CDR2 is SQIVND in the germline V gene (reference sequence). Trimming cost V 7 bases and J 4 bases, with 13 bases left between them. This CDR3 is 14 amino acids long. The CDR3 sequence: CASTRRTGTGELFF. The CDR3 coding sequence is TGTGCCAGTACCCGACGGACTGGCACCGGGGAGCTGTTTTTT.

The chain links TRBV19 to TRBJ1-1; possibly TRBD1 for D (6 bases). The germline V gene encodes CDR1 LNHDA and CDR2 SQIVND (reference sequence). The CDR3 is made up of 16 amino acids. Trimming pared 1 base from V and 1 base from J, leaving 13 bases between. CDR3 in amino acids: CASSIVGGAENTEAFF. CDR3 nucleotide sequence: TGTGCCAGTAGTATAGTTGGGGGGGCTGAGAACACTGAAGCTTTCTTT. Based on the CDR3 plus reference TRBV19 and TRBJ1-1, the full variable domain is DGGITQSPKYLFRKEGQNVTLSCEQNLNHDAMYWYRQDPGQGLRLIYYSQIVNDFQKGDIAEGYSVSREKKESFPLTVTSAQKNPTAFYLCASSIVGGAENTEAFFGQGTRLTVV.

The CDR3 nucleotides read TGTGCCTGGCGCCTTCCGGACAGGGACACCAATGAGCAGTTCTTC. This encodes CAWRLPDRDTNEQFF. This chain links TRBV30 with TRBJ2-1; the match to TRBD1 covers 8 bases. CDR1 and CDR2 from the germline V gene are GTSNPN and SVGIG (reference sequence). V gave up 5 bases and J gave up 6 bases; unmatched junction bases: 12. The length of the CDR3 is 15 residues. The full variable domain, its missing parts supplied by reference TRBV30 and TRBJ2-1, is SQTIHQWPATLVQPVGSPLSLECTVEGTSNPNLYWYRQAAGRGLQLLFYSVGIGQISSEVPQNLSASRPQDRQFILSSKKLLLSDSGFYLCAWRLPDRDTNEQFFGPGTRLTVL.

This chain links TRBV11-3 with TRBJ2-1; 9 bases are a match to TRBD2. The length of the CDR3 is 14 residues. The germline gives CDR1 SGHNT, CDR2 YENEEA. Trimming removed 1 base from V and 6 bases from J; junction bases left unmatched: 1. The CDR3 DNA reads as TGTGCCAGCAGCTTAGGGACTAGCGTCAATGAGCAGTTCTTC. Translation: CASSLGTSVNEQFF.

This rearrangement joins TRBV7-3 to TRBJ2-2; 10 nucleotides line up with TRBD1. CDR1 SGHTA and CDR2 FQGTGA come from the germline V gene. This CDR3 contains 17 residues. Germline trimming cut 5 bases from V and 2 bases from J; bases unmatched to any gene: 8. The CDR3 region has the DNA TGTGCCAGCAGCCCGGGACAGGGGAAGGCTAACACCGGGGAGCTGTTTTTT. Amino acids: CASSPGQGKANTGELFF.

J is TRBJ2-5 and V is TRBV10-1; tentatively, D is TRBD1 (5 bases). CDR1 is WNHNN, CDR2 SYGVQD, per germline (reference sequence). V lost 0 bases, J lost 7 bases, and 12 bases lay in between. The CDR3 is 14 residues long. In DNA form, the CDR3 reads TGCGCCAGCAGTGAGTCGGCGGACACAGGGACCCAGTACTTC. Translating gives CASSESADTGTQYF.

The V and J genes are TRBV7-9 and TRBJ1-5; D uncertain. Germline CDR1 is SEHNR and CDR2 is FQNEAQ (reference sequence). With 5 bases removed from V and 0 bases from J, the gap between germline ends came to 2 bases. The CDR3 is 12 residues long. CDR3 protein: CASSRSNQPQHF. CDR3 coding DNA: TGTGCCAGCAGCCGTAGCAATCAGCCCCAGCATTTT.

This chain connects TRBV11-3 to TRBJ1-1, with unresolved D. CDR3 size: 13 residues. Germline CDR1 and CDR2: SGHNT and YENEEA. The ends were cut back, 0 bases at V and 10 bases at J, with 12 bases in the middle. In nucleotides, the CDR3 is TGTGCCAGCAGCTTAGACTCCTCACTGAGAGCTTTCTTT. Amino acid sequence: CASSLDSSLRAFF.

This chain links TRBV5-6 with TRBJ1-5; no reliable D call. Looked up from germline, CDR1 is SGHDT and CDR2 is YYEEEE. This CDR3 is built from 13 residues. Trimming shortened V by 1 base and J by 6 bases, and 8 bases separated the two germline ends. CDR3 residues: CASSLSPGQPQHF. The CDR3 nucleotides are TGTGCCAGCAGCTTGTCCCCAGGTCAGCCCCAGCATTTT.

The gene calls are TRBV5-6 and TRBJ1-6, with TRBD1 matching 9 bases. The J segment lost 13 bases and the V segment lost 4 bases, leaving 12 bases of the junction unmatched. Germline loops: CDR1 SGHDT, CDR2 YYEEEE. The CDR3 runs to 15 residues. The CDR3 DNA reads as TGTGCCAGCAGCCAGGGACAGGGCTACTCGACGCCCCTCCACTTT. Translation: CASSQGQGYSTPLHF. The variable domain in full, with the rest retrieved from reference TRBV5-6 and TRBJ1-6, is DAGVTQSPTHLIKTRGQQVTLRCSPKSGHDTVSWYQQALGQGPQFIFQYYEEEERQRGNFPDRFSGHQFPNYSSELNVNALLLGDSALYLCASSQGQGYSTPLHFGNGTRLTVT.

The chain has TRBV2 and TRBJ1-6, with D perhaps TRBD1 (5 bases). Trimming cost V 10 bases and J 5 bases, with 12 bases left between them. Germline assignment: CDR1 SNHLY and CDR2 FYNNEI. This CDR3 is built from 13 residues. The CDR3 here is CATTGYNNSPLHF. In nucleotides, the CDR3 is TGTGCCACCACAGGCTATAATAATTCACCCCTCCACTTT.

J is TRBJ2-1 and V is TRBV10-1, with 7 bases lining up with TRBD2. The CDR3 contains 15 residues. The V gene end was trimmed by 0 bases and the J gene end by 9 bases; junction bases not matched to a gene: 8. CDR1 is WNHNN and CDR2 is SYGVQD in the germline V gene (reference sequence). CDR3: CASSESKGGPGEQFF. The CDR3 nucleotides read TGCGCCAGCAGTGAGTCGAAGGGAGGGCCGGGTGAGCAGTTCTTC.

The rearrangement links TRBV30 to TRBJ1-6; D possibly corresponds to TRBD1 (6 bases). Germline CDR1 GTSNPN, CDR2 SVGIG (reference sequence). V lost 3 bases, J lost 7 bases, and 13 bases lay in between. The CDR3 covers 14 residues. The CDR3: CAWRGDNRNSPLHF. CDR3 in DNA: TGTGCCTGGAGGGGGGACAACCGAAATTCACCCCTCCACTTT.

This clone was counted a single time. The chain has TRBV6-5 and TRBJ1-1, with a possible D match to TRBD1 (5 bases). The germline V gene encodes CDR1 MNHEY and CDR2 SVGAGI. The CDR3 loop spans 13 amino acids. Trimming cost V 6 bases and J 2 bases, with 10 bases left between them. DNA of the CDR3: TGTGCCAGCAGGGACAACCAAAACACTGAAGCTTTCTTT. Translation: CASRDNQNTEAFF.

The chain links TRBV28 to TRBJ1-1, with 10 bases that match TRBD1. V was clipped by 3 bases and J by 5 bases; unmatched bases: 3. Germline V gene sequence: CDR1 MDHEN, CDR2 SYDVKM. The CDR3 is 14 amino acids. This CDR3 reads CASSLRQGATEAFF. The CDR3 nucleotides are TGTGCCAGCAGTTTGAGACAGGGGGCGACTGAAGCTTTCTTT.

V usage is TRBV10-3 and J usage is TRBJ2-7, with 11 positions matching TRBD2. The V segment lost 3 bases and the J segment 0 bases; nucleotides outside the gene matches: 4. Germline CDR1 reads ENHRY; CDR2 reads SYGVKD. This CDR3 is built from 16 residues. The DNA of the CDR3 is TGTGCCATCAGTGAACCGGGACTAGCGGACTCCTACGAGCAGTACTTC. Its protein product is CAISEPGLADSYEQYF.

The rearrangement uses TRBV14 and TRBJ2-7; TRBD1 matches at 8 bases. The V gene end was trimmed by 4 bases and the J gene end by 2 bases; junction bases not matched to a gene: 7. The V gene's germline CDR1 is SGHDN and CDR2 FVKESK. The CDR3 is made up of 15 amino acids. CDR3 region: CASSLAGTGAYEQYF. The CDR3 DNA is TGTGCCAGCAGCCTAGCCGGGACAGGAGCCTACGAGCAGTACTTC.

The V call is TRBV5-1, the J call TRBJ2-3; 9 nucleotides line up with TRBD2. The CDR3 covers 15 residues. In germline, CDR1 is SGHRS, CDR2 YFSETQ. With 3 bases clipped from V and 4 bases from J, the junction kept 6 bases outside the gene matches. The CDR3 sequence: CASSYSGSLSDTQYF. The DNA of the CDR3 is TGCGCCAGCAGCTATAGCGGGAGCCTATCAGATACGCAGTATTTT.

This clone came up once. CDR3 DNA: TGTGCCAGCAGCCTACCGGGACAGGGAGGGGGCGAGCAGTTCTTC. Translation: CASSLPGQGGGEQFF. The rearrangement uses TRBV7-2 and TRBJ2-1; 9 nucleotides match TRBD1. The V and J ends lost 5 bases and 10 bases, in that order; junction bases with no gene match: 12. CDR3 length equals 15 residues. Germline V gene sequence: CDR1 SGHTA, CDR2 FQGNSA.

V usage is TRBV2 and J usage is TRBJ2-1, with TRBD1 as a possible D gene (5 bases). V was clipped by 7 bases and J by 1 base, with 11 bases between them. Germline loops: CDR1 SNHLY, CDR2 FYNNEI. The CDR3 consists of 14 residues. CDR3 loop: CASMKGESYNEQFF. In DNA form, the CDR3 reads TGTGCCAGCATGAAAGGGGAATCCTACAATGAGCAGTTCTTC.